Each of the 2 T cell receptor beta chains below was sequenced from the same sample in a study of shared clonotypes between healthy human individuals. Assay: immunoSEQ multiplex PCR; the TCRdb copy retains only in-frame clones and omits some. Of roughly 2 million clones listed, nearly 97% are singletons. The sequencing sample was made of naive CD4+ T cells sorted from blood. The sample's subset: CD45RA+ positively selected. The receptors stem from a man younger than 30 in good health.

J is TRBJ1-5 and V is TRBV28; 11 positions match TRBD1. The germline V gene has CDR1 MDHEN and CDR2 SYDVKM. J was trimmed by 5 bases and V by 4 bases; bases with no gene match: 4. The CDR3 runs to 15 residues. The CDR3 sequence is CASSSGTGGYQPQHF. The DNA for the CDR3 is TGTGCCAGCAGTTCCGGGACAGGGGGATATCAGCCCCAGCATTTT.

The J gene is TRBJ2-5, the V gene TRBV27, with a tentative D call TRBD2 (7 bases). The V end was cut by 8 bases, the J end by 5 bases, with 24 bases between. The CDR3 runs 16 residues. Germline CDR1 is MNHEY and CDR2 is SMNVEV (reference sequence). The CDR3 DNA is TGTGCCAGCGGGAGGCGGGGGCTAGTTCCTTCGGAGACCCAGTACTTC. Translating gives CASGRRGLVPSETQYF.